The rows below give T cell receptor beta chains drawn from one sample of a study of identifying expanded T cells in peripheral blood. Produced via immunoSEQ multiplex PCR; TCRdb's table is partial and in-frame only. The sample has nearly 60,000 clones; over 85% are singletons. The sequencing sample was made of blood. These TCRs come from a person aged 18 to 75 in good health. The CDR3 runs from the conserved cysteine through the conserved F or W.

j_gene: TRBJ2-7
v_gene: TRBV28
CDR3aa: CASSFRDSFYEQYF

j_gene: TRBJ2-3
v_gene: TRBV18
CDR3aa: CASSRQGFLSTDTQYF

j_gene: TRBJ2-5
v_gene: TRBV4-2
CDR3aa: CASSPGGRVYPYF

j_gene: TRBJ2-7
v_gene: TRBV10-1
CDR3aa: CASSESVGTGGEEQYF

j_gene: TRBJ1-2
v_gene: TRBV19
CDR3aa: CASSTGQGRNGYTF

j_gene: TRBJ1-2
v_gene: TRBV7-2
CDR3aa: CASSLFAGYTF

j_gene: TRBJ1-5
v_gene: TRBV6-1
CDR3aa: CASSETGRVNQPQHF

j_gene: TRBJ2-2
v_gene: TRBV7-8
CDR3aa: CASSLIKSDRRRNTGELFF

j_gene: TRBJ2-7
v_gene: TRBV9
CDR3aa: CASSPGTSGAGQYF

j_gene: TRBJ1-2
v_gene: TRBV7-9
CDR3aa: CASSQLRDNNYGYTF

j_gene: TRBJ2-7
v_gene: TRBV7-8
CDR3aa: CASSSVQGARNEQYF

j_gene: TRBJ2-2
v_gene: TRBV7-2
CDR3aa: CASSQAGLAGFGELFF

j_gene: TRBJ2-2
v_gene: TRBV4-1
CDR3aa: CASSQGMNTGELFF

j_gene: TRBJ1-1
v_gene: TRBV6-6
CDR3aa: CASIVPARGEAFF

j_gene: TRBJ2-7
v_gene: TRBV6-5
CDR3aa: CASSTGTVREQYF

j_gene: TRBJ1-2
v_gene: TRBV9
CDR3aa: CASSRGGYGYTF

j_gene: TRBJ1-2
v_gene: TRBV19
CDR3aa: CASIQAPYGYTF

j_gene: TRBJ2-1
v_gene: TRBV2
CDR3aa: CASRVNEQFF

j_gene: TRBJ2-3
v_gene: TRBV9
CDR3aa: CASSVGASTDTQYF

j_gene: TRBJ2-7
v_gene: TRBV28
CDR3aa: CASSPSGTHYEQYF

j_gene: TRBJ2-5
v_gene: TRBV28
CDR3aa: CASRGTGNQETQYF

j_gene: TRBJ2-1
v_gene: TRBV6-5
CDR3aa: CASGGSLLPEQFF

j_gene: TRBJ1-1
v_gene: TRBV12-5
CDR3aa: CASGPDLIGAFF

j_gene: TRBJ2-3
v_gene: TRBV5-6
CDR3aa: CASSLVPSTDTQYF

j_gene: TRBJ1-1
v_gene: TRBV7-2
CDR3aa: CASSLQAGNTEAFF

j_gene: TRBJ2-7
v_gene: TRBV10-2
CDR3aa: CAIGTGGPYEQYF

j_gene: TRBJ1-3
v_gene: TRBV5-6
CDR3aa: CASSGGDTTGNTIYF

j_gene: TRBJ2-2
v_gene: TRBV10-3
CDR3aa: CAISELGQKNTGELFF

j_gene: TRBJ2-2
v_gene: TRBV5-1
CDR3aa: CASSLGQGINTGELFF

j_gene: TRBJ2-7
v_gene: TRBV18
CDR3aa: CASSGDYEQYF

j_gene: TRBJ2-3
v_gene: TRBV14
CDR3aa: CASSLTGDTQYF

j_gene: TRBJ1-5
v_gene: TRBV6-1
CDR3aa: CASNEEGQGYQPQHF

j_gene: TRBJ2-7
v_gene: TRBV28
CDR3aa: CASSLSGGLIEQYF

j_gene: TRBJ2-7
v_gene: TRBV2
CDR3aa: CASSGQGVYEQYF

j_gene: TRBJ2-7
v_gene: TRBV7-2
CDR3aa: CASSLVGGGTSYEQYF

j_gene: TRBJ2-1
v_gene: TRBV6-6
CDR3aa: CASSYPFNEQFF

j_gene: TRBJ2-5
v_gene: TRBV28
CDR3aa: CASSPGGQETQYF

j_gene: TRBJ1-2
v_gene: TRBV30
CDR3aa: CAWSPGGGGGYTF

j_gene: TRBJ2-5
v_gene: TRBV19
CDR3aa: CASSSPGLRETQYF

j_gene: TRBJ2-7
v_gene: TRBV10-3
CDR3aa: CATRDGNEQYF

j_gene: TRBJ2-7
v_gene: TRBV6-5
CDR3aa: CASSYTPQGANYEQYF

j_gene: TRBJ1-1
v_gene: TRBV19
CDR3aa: CASSLWGSDTEAFF

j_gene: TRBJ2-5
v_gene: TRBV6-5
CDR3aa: CASSYRDIQETQYF

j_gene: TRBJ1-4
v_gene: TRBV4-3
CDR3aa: CASSQGFALRTPNEKLFF

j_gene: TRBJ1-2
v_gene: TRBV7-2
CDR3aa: CASSLAGRNYGYTF

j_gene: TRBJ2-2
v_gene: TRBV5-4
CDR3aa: CASSPDRFTTGELFF

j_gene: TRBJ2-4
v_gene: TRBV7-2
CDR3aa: CASSPDSPRGIQYF

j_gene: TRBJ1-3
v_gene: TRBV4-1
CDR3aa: CASSLPGTNSGNTIYF

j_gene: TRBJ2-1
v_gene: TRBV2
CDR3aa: CASSLPGQGGNEQFF

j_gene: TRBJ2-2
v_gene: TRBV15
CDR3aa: CATSSARWPGELFF

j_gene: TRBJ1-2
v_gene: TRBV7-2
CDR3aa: CASSLQRYYGYTF

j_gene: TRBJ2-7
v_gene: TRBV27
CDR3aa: CASSVGRDSYEQYF

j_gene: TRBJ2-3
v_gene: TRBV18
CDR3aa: CASSPGLGDTQYF

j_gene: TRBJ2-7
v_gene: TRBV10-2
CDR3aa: CASSDSGGVYEQYF

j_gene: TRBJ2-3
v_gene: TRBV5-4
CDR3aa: CASSFGLITGTDTQYF

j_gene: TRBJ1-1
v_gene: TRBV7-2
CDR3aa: CASSPGTGRTEAFF

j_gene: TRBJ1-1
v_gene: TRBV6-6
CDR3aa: CASSLAQGGSTEAFF

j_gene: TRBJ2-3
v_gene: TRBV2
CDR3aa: CASSLERDGRTDTQYF

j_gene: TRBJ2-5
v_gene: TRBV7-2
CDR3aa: CASSLFGGRNQETQYF

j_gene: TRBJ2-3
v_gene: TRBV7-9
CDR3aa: CASSFPNEDTQYF